This is a list of T cell receptor beta chains from one sample in a study of response to subunit inactivated influenza vaccine. TCRdb re-called the RT-PCR reads with MiXCR, one entry per CDR3 protein. The repertoire has hundreds of thousands of distinct CDR3 sequences, 12% of them found once; the top ten carry roughly 10%. Sample: PBMCs from blood, taken on the day of vaccination. Receptors originate from a man aged 50-60 years who received an inactivated influenza vaccine. The CDR3 runs from the conserved cysteine through the conserved F or W. A D gene is named only where the DNA matches it firmly. Clone size is stated in some rows and not others, as once, few, many or a class when expanded.

clone_size	v_call	j_call	d_call	cdr3_aa	cdr3_nt
NA	TRBV15	TRBJ2-5	NA	CATSRAPGQETQYF	TGTGCCACCAGCAGAGCTCCCGGACAAGAGACCCAGTACTTC
few	TRBV28	TRBJ1-4	NA	CASSLPWTRDEKLFF	TGTGCCAGCAGTTTACCTTGGACTCGAGATGAAAAACTGTTTTTT
NA	TRBV29-1	TRBJ2-7	TRBD1	CSVTGTVAYEQYF	TGCAGCGTGACCGGGACAGTAGCCTACGAGCAGTACTTC
NA	TRBV5-6	TRBJ1-2	TRBD1	CASSSTGARANYGYTF	TGTGCCAGCAGCTCGACAGGGGCCCGAGCTAACTATGGCTACACCTTC
few	TRBV7-9	TRBJ2-1	TRBD2	CASSVSGNYNEQFF	TGTGCCAGCAGCGTTAGCGGGAATTACAATGAGCAGTTCTTC
NA	TRBV5-1	TRBJ1-6	NA	CASSFGRTWDSPLHF	TGCGCCAGCAGCTTCGGGCGGACGTGGGATTCACCCCTCCACTTT
few	TRBV28	TRBJ2-3	TRBD2	CASSWTWGLAGSTDTQYF	TGTGCCAGCAGTTGGACCTGGGGACTAGCGGGCAGCACAGATACGCAGTATTTT
many	TRBV5-1	TRBJ2-7	NA	CASSPWRDNYEQYF	TGCGCCAGCAGCCCATGGAGGGACAACTACGAGCAGTACTTC
NA	TRBV19	TRBJ2-7	NA	CASGPLARGNEQYF	TGTGCCAGTGGCCCTTTGGCCAGGGGAAACGAGCAGTACTTC
many	TRBV11-2	TRBJ2-7	TRBD2	CASSMGLAGVEQYF	TGTGCCAGCAGCATGGGACTAGCGGGAGTCGAGCAGTACTTC
NA	TRBV27	TRBJ2-3	TRBD2	CASSPGLAGGLDTDTQYF	TGTGCCAGCAGTCCGGGACTAGCGGGAGGGTTGGACACAGATACGCAGTATTTT
NA	TRBV20-1	TRBJ2-1	TRBD2	CSAKTSGGTQDKFF	TGCAGTGCAAAAACTAGCGGGGGGACCCAGGACAAGTTCTTC
NA	TRBV30	TRBJ2-7	NA	CAWSKTDSYEQYF	TGTGCCTGGAGCAAGACAGATTCCTACGAGCAGTACTTC
many	TRBV15	TRBJ2-7	NA	CATSRDRNQGNEQYF	TGTGCCACCAGCAGAGACCGAAATCAGGGCAACGAGCAGTACTTC
many	TRBV7-9	TRBJ2-7	NA	CASSENSGRDEQYF	TGTGCCAGCAGCGAAAACTCGGGCAGGGACGAGCAGTACTTC
few	TRBV7-2	TRBJ2-3	TRBD2	CASSLAGLATDTQYF	TGTGCCAGCAGCTTAGCAGGACTAGCCACAGATACGCAGTATTTT
NA	TRBV10-3	TRBJ1-5	NA	CAISATQGYSNQPQHF	TGTGCCATCAGTGCAACTCAGGGGTATAGCAATCAGCCCCAGCATTTT
NA	TRBV5-6	TRBJ2-7	NA	CASSAPPPQVGYEQYF	TGTGCCAGCAGCGCCCCCCCACCGCAGGTAGGGTACGAGCAGTACTTC
NA	TRBV28	TRBJ2-7	NA	CASSPNREQYF	TGTGCCAGCAGTCCAAATAGAGAGCAGTACTTC
NA	TRBV5-6	TRBJ1-3	TRBD1	CASSQGTVGNTIYF	TGTGCCAGCAGCCAGGGGACAGTTGGAAACACCATATATTTT
many	TRBV12-3/TRBV12-4	TRBJ2-1	TRBD2	CASSLLRAGDGEQFF	TGTGCCAGCAGTCTTCTCCGAGCGGGGGACGGTGAGCAGTTCTTC
NA	TRBV9	TRBJ1-1	NA	CASSVGHQNTEAFF	TGTGCCAGCAGCGTAGGACACCAGAACACTGAAGCTTTCTTT
many	TRBV10-3	TRBJ2-1	TRBD2	CAIRERGEPYNEQFF	TGTGCCATCAGGGAGCGGGGGGAACCATACAATGAGCAGTTCTTC
many	TRBV20-1	TRBJ1-1	TRBD1	CSAMANPGQGLSYTEAFF	TGCAGTGCTATGGCTAACCCGGGACAGGGACTCTCCTACACTGAAGCTTTCTTT
NA	TRBV5-1	TRBJ2-1	TRBD1	CASSPRQGANNEQFF	TGCGCCAGCAGCCCCCGGCAGGGGGCAAACAATGAGCAGTTCTTC
NA	TRBV12-3/TRBV12-4	TRBJ1-2	NA	CASGGAGGYTF	TGTGCCAGCGGTGGGGCAGGCGGCTACACCTTC
few	TRBV30	TRBJ1-1	NA	CAWNKDGHTEAFF	TGTGCCTGGAACAAAGACGGCCACACTGAAGCTTTCTTT
few	TRBV10-3	TRBJ1-3	NA	CAIRQETGNTIYF	TGTGCCATCAGGCAGGAAACTGGAAACACCATATATTTT
few	TRBV6-1	TRBJ2-2	TRBD2	CASRPGLARTGELFF	TGTGCCAGCAGACCCGGACTAGCGAGAACCGGGGAGCTGTTTTTT
NA	TRBV6-5	TRBJ1-2	TRBD1	CASSYSRGQNYGYTF	TGTGCCAGCAGTTACTCGAGGGGGCAGAACTATGGCTACACCTTC
NA	TRBV6-2/TRBV6-3	TRBJ2-3	NA	CASSYGGVTGNTDTQYF	TGTGCCAGCAGTTACGGTGGCGTGACCGGGAATACAGATACGCAGTATTTT
few	TRBV20-1	TRBJ2-1	TRBD2	CRATLGLAANEQFF	TGCAGGGCAACACTTGGGCTAGCGGCTAATGAGCAGTTCTTC
NA	TRBV12-3/TRBV12-4	TRBJ1-2	NA	CASSFGTVYGYTF	TGTGCCAGCAGTTTCGGGACGGTCTATGGCTACACCTTC
NA	TRBV5-1	TRBJ2-7	NA	CASSLMVGGDEQYF	TGCGCCAGCAGCCTGATGGTGGGCGGCGACGAGCAGTACTTC
few	TRBV20-1	TRBJ2-1	TRBD2	CSANSGGAVNEQFF	TGCAGTGCAAATAGCGGGGGGGCCGTCAATGAGCAGTTCTTC
NA	TRBV7-8	TRBJ1-1	TRBD1	CASSRRDRVITEAFF	TGTGCCAGCAGCCGACGGGACAGGGTAATTACTGAAGCTTTCTTT
many	TRBV12-3/TRBV12-4	TRBJ2-7	TRBD2	CASSRGGPYEQYF	TGTGCCAGCAGTCGCGGGGGACCCTACGAGCAGTACTTC
few	TRBV20-1	TRBJ2-7	NA	CSARLSSGFSYEQYF	TGCAGTGCTAGATTATCAAGCGGGTTTTCCTACGAGCAGTACTTC
many	TRBV6-5	TRBJ1-1	NA	CASSYSRGADTEAFF	TGTGCCAGCAGTTACTCGCGGGGGGCCGACACTGAAGCTTTCTTT
many	TRBV20-1	TRBJ1-4	NA	CSARESWRPNEKLFF	TGCAGTGCCCGGGAGTCTTGGAGACCTAATGAAAAACTGTTTTTT
NA	TRBV4-3	TRBJ2-1	NA	CASSQDEHNEQFF	TGCGCCAGCAGCCAAGATGAGCACAATGAGCAGTTCTTC
NA	TRBV27	TRBJ2-4	NA	CASNLGPGAVWAKNIQYF	TGTGCCAGCAACCTGGGCCCGGGGGCGGTGTGGGCCAAAAACATTCAGTACTTC
few	TRBV19	TRBJ2-7	NA	CASKGRMGYEQYF	TGTGCCAGTAAGGGGAGAATGGGCTACGAGCAGTACTTC
many	TRBV11-2	TRBJ1-1	NA	CASSLDLTSDLHFF	TGTGCCAGCAGCTTAGATCTAACCTCAGATTTGCATTTCTTT
NA	TRBV6-2/TRBV6-3	TRBJ2-7	TRBD1	CASSSTGQGRTYEQYF	TGTGCCAGCAGTTCCACCGGACAGGGCAGAACCTACGAGCAGTACTTC
many	TRBV29-1	TRBJ2-5	NA	CSVEGGSETQYF	TGCAGCGTTGAAGGAGGGTCAGAGACCCAGTACTTC
NA	TRBV5-4	TRBJ2-2	NA	CASSFDAGELFF	TGTGCCAGCAGCTTTGATGCCGGGGAGCTGTTTTTT
few	TRBV5-1	TRBJ2-2	TRBD1	CASSKDRGPTGELFF	TGCGCCAGCAGCAAGGACAGGGGACCCACCGGGGAGCTGTTTTTT
many	TRBV3-1	TRBJ2-5	TRBD2	CASSQDLAGEETQYF	TGTGCCAGCAGCCAAGATCTAGCGGGAGAAGAGACCCAGTACTTC
NA	TRBV23-1	TRBJ2-5	TRBD1	CASTDLDRVEQETQYF	TGCGCCAGCACTGATTTGGACAGGGTCGAACAAGAGACCCAGTACTTC
NA	TRBV7-9	TRBJ2-1	TRBD2	CASSLALAGGSYNEQFF	TGTGCCAGCAGCTTAGCTCTAGCGGGAGGGTCCTACAATGAGCAGTTCTTC
few	TRBV14	TRBJ2-1	TRBD2	CASSQDPGLAGGYSSYNEQFF	TGTGCCAGCAGCCAAGATCCGGGACTAGCGGGAGGGTACAGCTCCTACAATGAGCAGTTCTTC
few	TRBV16	TRBJ2-1	NA	CASSRTEGQFF	TGTGCCAGCAGCCGCACGGAAGGGCAGTTCTTC
NA	TRBV12-3/TRBV12-4	TRBJ2-1	TRBD2	CASSLSGTKGNEQFF	TGTGCCAGCAGTTTATCCGGGACTAAGGGCAATGAGCAGTTCTTC
NA	TRBV5-6	TRBJ2-7	TRBD1	CASSSTWDSFYEQYF	TGTGCCAGCAGCTCGACCTGGGACAGCTTCTACGAGCAGTACTTC
few	TRBV7-2	TRBJ2-2	NA	CASSFLTGSAGELFF	TGTGCCAGCAGCTTCCTCACAGGGAGCGCCGGGGAGCTGTTTTTT
NA	TRBV20-1	TRBJ2-1	TRBD2	CSARVTAGGRNNEQFF	TGCAGTGCTAGAGTAACAGCGGGAGGAAGAAACAATGAGCAGTTCTTC